Sequencing of this T cell receptor beta chain was carried out in a study of early T cells in non-severe SARS-CoV-2 infection. Background on the study: The authors sequenced bulk RNA from unsorted whole blood, leaving chains unpaired.

The CDR3 is made up of 14 amino acids. Germline loops: CDR1 DFQATT, CDR2 SNEGSKA (reference sequence). With 5 bases removed from V and 8 bases from J, the gap between germline ends came to 19 bases. Individual cDNA molecules were tagged with unique molecular identifiers, the study reported. TCRdb ran MiXCR on the 5' RACE reads and lists one entry per CDR3 protein. The table records 30,000 to 40,000 distinct CDR3 sequences, roughly 6% of them present only once. This clonotype has a count of ten or more. Antigen unknown. Findings of the study overall: CD4 and private specificities were missed by VDJdb matching, which favored anti-spike CD8 responses.

This TCR was recovered from an adult who was a healthcare worker with PCR-confirmed SARS-CoV-2 infection or an uninfected control (not recorded which). The chain is built from TRBV20-1 and TRBJ2-1; perhaps TRBD1 as D (6 bases). The specimen was whole blood, collected at baseline. The DNA for the CDR3 is TGCAGTGCTCTTACACAGGGTAGAGGCGATGAGCAGTTCTTC. Protein: CSALTQGRGDEQFF.